Reported below is one TCR beta chain. No antigen is known for it. These data come from a study of shared clonotypes between healthy human individuals. Study information: CD4 naive and CD4 memory each took three plates per donor, while CD8 naive took two and CD8 memory one.

Sorted-subset replicate PCRs used around 220 ng DNA, about 30,000 T cell genomes. Profiling relied on immunoSEQ multiplex PCR, and the TCRdb table lists in-frame clones only, not all of them. The sample holds around 2,000,000 clones, about 95% seen once. Study-level findings and limits: A few donors had around 5.2% of their naive CD4 clonotypes in common. Clonotypes which were not shared had lower generation probabilities than clonotypes that all four donors shared.

Naive CD8 populations comprised CD45RO-negative cells positively selected for CCR7, excluding terminally differentiated effector memory CD45RA+ cells. Trimming cost V 7 bases and J 4 bases, with 18 bases left between them. The CDR3 loop spans 15 amino acids. Germline CDR1 MDHEN, CDR2 SYDVKM. The specimen sequenced was naive CD8+ T cells sorted from blood. The clonotype was recovered from a man between 18 and 29 years old in good health. The chain couples TRBV28 to TRBJ2-3; possibly TRBD1 or TRBD2 for D (5 bases each). As DNA, the CDR3 is TGTGCCAGCACCCCGGGACCGGGCGCCGCAGATACGCAGTATTTT. It translates to CASTPGPGAADTQYF.